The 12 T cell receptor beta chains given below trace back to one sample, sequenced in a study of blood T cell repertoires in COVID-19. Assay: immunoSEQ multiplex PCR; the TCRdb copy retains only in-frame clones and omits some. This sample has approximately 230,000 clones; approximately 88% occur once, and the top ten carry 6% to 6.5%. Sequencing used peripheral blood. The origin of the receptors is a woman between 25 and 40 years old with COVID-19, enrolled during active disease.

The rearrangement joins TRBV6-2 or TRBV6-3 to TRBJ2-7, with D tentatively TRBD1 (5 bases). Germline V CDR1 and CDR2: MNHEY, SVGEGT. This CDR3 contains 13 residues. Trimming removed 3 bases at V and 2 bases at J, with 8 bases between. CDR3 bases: TGTGCCAGCAGTTATTCAGGGCCCTACGAGCAGTACTTC. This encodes CASSYSGPYEQYF.

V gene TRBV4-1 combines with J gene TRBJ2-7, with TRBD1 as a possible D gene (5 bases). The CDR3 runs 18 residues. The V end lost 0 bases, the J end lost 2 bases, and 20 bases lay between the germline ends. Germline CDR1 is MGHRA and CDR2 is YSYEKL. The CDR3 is CASSQEGMGPWITYEQYV. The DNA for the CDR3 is TGCGCCAGCAGCCAAGAAGGAATGGGGCCTTGGATCACCTACGAGCAGTACGTC.

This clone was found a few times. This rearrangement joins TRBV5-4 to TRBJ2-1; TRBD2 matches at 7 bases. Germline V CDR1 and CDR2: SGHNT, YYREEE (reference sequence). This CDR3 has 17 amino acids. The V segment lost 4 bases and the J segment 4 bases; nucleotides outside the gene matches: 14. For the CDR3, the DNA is TGTGCCAGCAGCACAACAGCAGGACTAGTTGGTTACAATGAGCAGTTCTTC. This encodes CASSTTAGLVGYNEQFF.

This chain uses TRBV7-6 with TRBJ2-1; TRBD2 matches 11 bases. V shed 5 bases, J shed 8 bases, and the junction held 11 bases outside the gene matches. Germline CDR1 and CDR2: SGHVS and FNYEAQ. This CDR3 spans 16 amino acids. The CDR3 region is CASSPAGLAGGDEQFF. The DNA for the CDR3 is TGTGCCAGCAGCCCCGCTGGACTAGCGGGTGGGGATGAGCAGTTCTTC.

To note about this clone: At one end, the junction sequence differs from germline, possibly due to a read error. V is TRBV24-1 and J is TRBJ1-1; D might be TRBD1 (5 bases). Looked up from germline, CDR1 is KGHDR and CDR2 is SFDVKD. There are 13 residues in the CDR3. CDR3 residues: CATSGAGNPEAFF. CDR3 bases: TGTGCCACCAGTGGGGCAGGGAACCCTGAAGCTTTCTTT.

The CDR3 nucleotides read TGTGCCAGCAGTCCCGTGGTTCCGGGGGAATGGAGGATGGACACTGAAGCTTTCTTT. Amino acids: CASSPVVPGEWRMDTEAFF. V gene TRBV6-6 combines with J gene TRBJ1-1, with TRBD1 as a possible D gene (5 bases). Trimming left V 5 bases short and J 3 bases short, with 28 bases between. This CDR3 comprises 19 residues. CDR1 and CDR2 from the germline V gene are MNHNY and SVGAGI (reference sequence).

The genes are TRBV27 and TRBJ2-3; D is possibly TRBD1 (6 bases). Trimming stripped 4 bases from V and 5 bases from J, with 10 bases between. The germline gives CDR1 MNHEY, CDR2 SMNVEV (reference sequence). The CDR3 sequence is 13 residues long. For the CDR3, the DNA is TGTGCCAGCAGTTCTTCAGGGGTAGATACGCAGTATTTT. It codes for CASSSSGVDTQYF.

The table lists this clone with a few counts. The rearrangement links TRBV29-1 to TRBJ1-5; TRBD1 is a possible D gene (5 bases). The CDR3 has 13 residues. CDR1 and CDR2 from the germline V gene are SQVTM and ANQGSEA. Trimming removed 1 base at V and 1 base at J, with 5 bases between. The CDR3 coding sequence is TGCAGCGTTGAAGCAGGGAGCAATCAGCCCCAGCATTTT. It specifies CSVEAGSNQPQHF. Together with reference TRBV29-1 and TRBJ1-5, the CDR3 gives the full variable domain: SAVISQKPSRDICQRGTSLTIQCQVDSQVTMMFWYRQQPGQSLTLIATANQGSEATYESGFVIDKFPISRPNLTFSTLTVSNMSPEDSSIYLCSVEAGSNQPQHFGDGTRLSIL.

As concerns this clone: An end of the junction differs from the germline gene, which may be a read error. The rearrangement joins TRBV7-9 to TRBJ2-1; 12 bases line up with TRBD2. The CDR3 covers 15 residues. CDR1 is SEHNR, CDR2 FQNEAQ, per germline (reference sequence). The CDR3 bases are TGTGCCAGCAGCCTAGCGGGGGGGGCTTTTCGAGAGCAGTTCTTC. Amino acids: CASSLAGGAFREQFF. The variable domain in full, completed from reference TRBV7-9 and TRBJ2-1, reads DTGVSQNPRHKITKRGQNVTFRCDPISEHNRLYWYRQTLGQGPEFLTYFQNEAQLEKSRLLSDRFSAERPKGSFSTLEIQRTEQGDSAMYLCASSLAGGAFREQFFGPGTRLTVL.

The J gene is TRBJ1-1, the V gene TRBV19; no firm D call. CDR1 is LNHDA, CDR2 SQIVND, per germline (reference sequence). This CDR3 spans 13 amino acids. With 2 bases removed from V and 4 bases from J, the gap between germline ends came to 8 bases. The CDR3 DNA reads TGTGCCAGTAGTATAACTAGTGGCACTGAAGCTTTCTTT. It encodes CASSITSGTEAFF.

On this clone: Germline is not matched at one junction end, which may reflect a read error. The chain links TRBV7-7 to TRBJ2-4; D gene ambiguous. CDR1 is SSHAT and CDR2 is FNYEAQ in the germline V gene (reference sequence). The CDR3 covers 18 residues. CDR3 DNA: TGTGCTAGCAGCTTAGTTTCCCGACGGCAGGTACCTAAAAACATTCAGTACTTC. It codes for CASSLVSRRQVPKNIQYF.

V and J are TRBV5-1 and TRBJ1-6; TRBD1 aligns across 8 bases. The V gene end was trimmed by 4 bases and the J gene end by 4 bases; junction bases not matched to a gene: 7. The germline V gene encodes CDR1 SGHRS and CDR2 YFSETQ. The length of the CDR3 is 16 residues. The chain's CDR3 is CASSQRTGRYNSPLHF. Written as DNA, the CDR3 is TGCGCCAGCAGCCAGAGGACAGGGCGTTATAATTCACCCCTCCACTTT.